The 9 T cell receptor beta chains presented below share a single source sample, sequenced in a study of memory CD4+ T cells and cytomegalovirus serostatus. The sort gate was single viable CD3+CD4+CD8-CD45RO+ cells for memory CD4+ T cells. This table comes from immunoSEQ multiplex PCR, and its TCRdb copy is limited to in-frame clones, with some not included. The sample carries around 44,000 clones, more than 60% recorded once. What was sequenced was memory CD4+ T cells from blood. These receptors originate from an adult in good health and CMV-seronegative.

CDR3 DNA: TGCGCCAGCAGCTTAAGGGACAGGGGGTTGATGAACACTGAAGCTTTCTTT. It translates to CASSLRDRGLMNTEAFF. V and J are TRBV5-1 and TRBJ1-1, with 11 bases matching TRBD1. V lost 2 bases, J lost 0 bases, and 6 bases stayed unmatched. Per germline, CDR1 SGHRS and CDR2 YFSETQ. This CDR3 region has 17 residues.

The chain is built from TRBV6-6 and TRBJ1-5; D not certain. Germline values: CDR1 MNHNY, CDR2 SVGAGI (reference sequence). The CDR3 sequence is 14 residues long. Trimming cost V 3 bases and J 9 bases, with 15 bases left between them. CDR3 DNA sequence: TGTGCCAGCAGTTATGAACCACGCAACGGGCCCCAGCATTTT. Its protein is CASSYEPRNGPQHF.

V usage is TRBV28 and J usage is TRBJ2-5, with D possibly matching TRBD1 (6 bases). Per germline, CDR1 MDHEN and CDR2 SYDVKM. There are 13 residues in the CDR3. Trimming removed 8 bases at V and 3 bases at J, with 13 bases between. CDR3 coding DNA: TGTGCCAGCGGATCGGACAGAAAAGAGACCCAGTACTTC. Translated: CASGSDRKETQYF.

The chain has TRBV6-1 and TRBJ1-2; D is perhaps TRBD1 (5 bases). The V gene's germline CDR1 is MNHNS and CDR2 SASEGT. The CDR3 spans 20 residues. Trimming pared 1 base from V and 5 bases from J, leaving 29 bases between. CDR3 coding DNA: TGTGCCAGCAGTGAAGACCACACTCCGGGACGCACTCAGAGGGGTTATGGCTACACCTTC. This sequence encodes CASSEDHTPGRTQRGYGYTF.

This rearrangement joins TRBV10-3 to TRBJ2-3; D gene ambiguous. The germline CDR1 and CDR2 sequences are ENHRY and SYGVKD. Trimming cost V 2 bases and J 4 bases, with 10 bases left between them. The CDR3 runs 14 residues. The CDR3 sequence is CAISERLDSDTQYF. The CDR3 bases are TGTGCCATCAGTGAGAGGCTAGACTCAGATACGCAGTATTTT.

The chain couples TRBV5-1 to TRBJ2-1, with unresolved D. The CDR3 runs 15 residues. Trimming removed 0 bases at V and 8 bases at J, with 15 bases between. Germline V gene lookup returns CDR1 SGHRS and CDR2 YFSETQ. This CDR3 is CASSLVYDQFDEQFF. The CDR3 DNA is TGCGCCAGCAGCTTGGTTTACGACCAATTCGATGAGCAGTTCTTC.

This clone occurred a few times. The gene calls are TRBV2 and TRBJ2-2; no clear D gene. Germline V lookup: CDR1 SNHLY, CDR2 FYNNEI. The CDR3 covers 13 residues. Trimming shortened V by 2 bases and J by 5 bases, and 6 bases separated the two germline ends. DNA for the CDR3: TGTGCCAGCAGTGAATGGGAAACCGGGGAGCTGTTTTTT. Translation: CASSEWETGELFF.

As regards this clone: A junction end diverges from the germline sequence, so it may reflect a read error. The V call is TRBV5-1, the J call TRBJ1-4; the D gene is possibly TRBD1 (5 bases). Per the germline V gene, CDR1 is SGHRS and CDR2 is YFSETQ. The CDR3 length is 14 residues. This chain's CDR3 is CASSLVVGGERLFF. CDR3 coding DNA: TGCGCCAGCAGCTTGGTTGTTGGGGGAGAAAGACTGTTTTTT. The full variable domain, completed using reference TRBV5-1 and TRBJ1-4, is KAGVTQTPRYLIKTRGQQVTLSCSPISGHRSVSWYQQTPGQGLQFLFEYFSETQRNKGNFPGRFSGRQFSNSRSEMNVSTLELGDSALYLCASSLVVGGERLFFGSGTQLSVL.

A remark on this clone: One junction end disagrees with the germline gene, perhaps due to a read error. CDR3 amino acids: CASSLRTEETQYF. CDR3 DNA sequence: TGTGCTAGCAGCTTACGGACAGAAGAGACCCAGTACTTC. This sequence joins TRBV7-7 and TRBJ2-5, with D perhaps TRBD1 (6 bases). The CDR3 is 13 amino acids. Germline V CDR1 and CDR2: SSHAT, FNYEAQ (reference sequence).